This T cell receptor (beta chain) was identified in a study of early T cells in non-severe SARS-CoV-2 infection (dated by TCRdb to the early 2020s). Turning to the overall study: Because TCR sequencing was done on bulk RNA from unsorted whole blood, the alpha and beta chains could not be paired. Broad study findings and their caveats: VDJdb matching was skewed toward anti-spike CD8 responses and likely underestimated virus-specific expansions by missing private and CD4 specificities.

Comment on this clonotype: Its antigen remains unidentified. No quality values exist for individual bases; no much larger clone is one base distant.

Libraries came from 5' RACE. Instrument on record: NextSeq 500. Unique molecular identifiers were attached to individual cDNA molecules in the TCR library protocol so that sequencing error and PCR bias could be corrected. Sequencing covered both TCR alpha and beta chains, and within each sample the abundances of alpha and beta sequences were tightly co-correlated. The study's own analysis went as follows. Decombinator V4 was used to annotate TCR sequences for V gene, J gene and CDR3. Expanded TCRs were defined as changing significantly between any two time points under a Poisson model with p below 0.0001. TCR abundances were normalised to the total number of TCRs sequenced in each sample and reported as counts per million. VDJdb, accessed 1 November 2021, was searched for CMV, EBV and SARS-CoV-2 annotated TCRs, excluding TCRs annotated for multiple antigens. The raw public data were reprocessed by TCRdb itself: fastp quality trimming at Q25, MiXCR clonotype calling, in-frame beta chains only. Rows matching on CDR3 protein sequence are summarized as one entry with the most common DNA and genes. TCRdb's processing, not the authors' own work, is the source of the V and J calls. The sample profile shows approximately 65,000 distinct CDR3 sequences; 9% to 15% of them were found once. The ten largest make up about 1.7% of the sample.

The study was a case-control design nested within a healthcare worker cohort in London, UK, with weekly nasopharyngeal swab PCR tests and blood sampling. Healthcare workers were enrolled in the week of the UK lockdown, from 23 to 31 March 2020, and were followed every week for up to 16 weeks. This TCR was recovered from an adult who was a healthcare worker with PCR-confirmed SARS-CoV-2 infection or an uninfected control (not recorded which). The sequencing input was whole blood.

The nucleotide sequence is given as TGCAGTGTGGGCAACCGAGGTGGGCCCCAGCATTTT. This codes for CSVGNRGGPQHF. The sequence joins TRBV20-1 to TRBJ1-5; the D gene remains uncertain. Taken from the germline V gene (reference sequence), the CDR1 and CDR2 loops are DFQATT and SNEGSKA. V loses 7 bases of germline sequence and J loses 9 bases, and the interval between the two ends is 16 bases. The CDR3 holds 12 amino acids from the cysteine to the phenylalanine. Kept here is only the CDR3 DNA, which spans 36 bases and is read in frame from base 1.